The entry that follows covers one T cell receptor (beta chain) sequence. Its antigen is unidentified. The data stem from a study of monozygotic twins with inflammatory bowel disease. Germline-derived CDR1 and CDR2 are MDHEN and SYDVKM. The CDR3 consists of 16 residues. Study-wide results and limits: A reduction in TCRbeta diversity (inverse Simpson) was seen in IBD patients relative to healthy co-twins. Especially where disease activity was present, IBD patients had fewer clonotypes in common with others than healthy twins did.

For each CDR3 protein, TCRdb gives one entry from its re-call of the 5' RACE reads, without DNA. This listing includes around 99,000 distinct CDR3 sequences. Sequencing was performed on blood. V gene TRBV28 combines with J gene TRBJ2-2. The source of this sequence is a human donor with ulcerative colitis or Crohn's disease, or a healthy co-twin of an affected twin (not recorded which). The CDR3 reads CASSLRWVENTGELFF.